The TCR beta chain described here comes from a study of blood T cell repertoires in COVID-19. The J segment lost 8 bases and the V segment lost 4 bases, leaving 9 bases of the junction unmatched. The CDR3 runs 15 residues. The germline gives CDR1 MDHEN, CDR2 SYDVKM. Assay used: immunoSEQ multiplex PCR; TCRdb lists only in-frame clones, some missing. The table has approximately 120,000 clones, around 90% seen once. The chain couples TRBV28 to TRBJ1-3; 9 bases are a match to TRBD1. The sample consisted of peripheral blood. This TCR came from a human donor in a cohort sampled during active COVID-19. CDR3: CASSSPRGQGYTIYF. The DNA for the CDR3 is TGTGCCAGCAGTTCCCCTCGGGGACAGGGATACACCATATATTTT.